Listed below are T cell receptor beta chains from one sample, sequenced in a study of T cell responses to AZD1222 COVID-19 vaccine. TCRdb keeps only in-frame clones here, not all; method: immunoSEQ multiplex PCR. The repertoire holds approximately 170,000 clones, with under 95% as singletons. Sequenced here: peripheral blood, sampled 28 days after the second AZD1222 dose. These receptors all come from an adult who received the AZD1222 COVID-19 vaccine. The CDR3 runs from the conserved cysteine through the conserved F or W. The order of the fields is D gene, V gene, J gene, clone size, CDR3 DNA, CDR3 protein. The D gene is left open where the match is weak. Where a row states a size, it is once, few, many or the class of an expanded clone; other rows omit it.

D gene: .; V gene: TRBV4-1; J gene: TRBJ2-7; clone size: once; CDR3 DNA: TGCGCCAGCAGCCAAGATAGGGCGGGCTCCTACGAGCAGTACTTC; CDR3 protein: CASSQDRAGSYEQYF
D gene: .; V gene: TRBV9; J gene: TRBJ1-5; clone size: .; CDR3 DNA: TGTGCCAGCAGCGTAGGCAAGTCGGGCAATCAGCCCCAGCATTTT; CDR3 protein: CASSVGKSGNQPQHF
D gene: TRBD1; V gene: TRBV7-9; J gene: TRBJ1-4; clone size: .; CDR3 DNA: TGTGCCAGCAGCCGTACAGGGGGCCAACTAAATGAAAAACTGTTTTTT; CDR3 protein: CASSRTGGQLNEKLFF
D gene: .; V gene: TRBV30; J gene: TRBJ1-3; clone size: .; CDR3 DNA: TGTGCCTGGGGGGGTGGAAACACCATATATTTT; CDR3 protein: CAWGGGNTIYF
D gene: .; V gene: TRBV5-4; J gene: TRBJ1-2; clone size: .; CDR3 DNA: TGTGCCAGCAGCTTGACACTTTTGGGATCTGGCGGCTACACCTTC; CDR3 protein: CASSLTLLGSGGYTF
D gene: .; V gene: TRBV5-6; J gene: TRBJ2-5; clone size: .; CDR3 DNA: TGTGCCAGCAGCTTGTTCGAGATCCAAGAGACCCAGTACTTC; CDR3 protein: CASSLFEIQETQYF
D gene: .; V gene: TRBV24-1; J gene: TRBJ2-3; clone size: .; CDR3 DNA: TGTGCCACCGAGAGTAGCACAGATACGCAGTATTTT; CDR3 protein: CATESSTDTQYF
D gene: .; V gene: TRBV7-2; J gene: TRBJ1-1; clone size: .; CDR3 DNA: TGTGCCAGCAGCTTTGAACCCTACACTGAAGCTTTCTTT; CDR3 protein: CASSFEPYTEAFF
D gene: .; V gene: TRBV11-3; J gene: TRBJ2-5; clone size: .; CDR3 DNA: TGTGCCAGCAGCTTAGGAGGCGGGGCGGAGACCCAGTACTTC; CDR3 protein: CASSLGGGAETQYF
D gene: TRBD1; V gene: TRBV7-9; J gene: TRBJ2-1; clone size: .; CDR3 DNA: TGTGCCAGCAGTCAGAAACAGGGGGCCGGCCCCTACAATGAGCAGTTCTTC; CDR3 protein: CASSQKQGAGPYNEQFF
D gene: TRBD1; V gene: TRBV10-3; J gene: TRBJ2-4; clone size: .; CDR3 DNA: TGTGCCATCAGTTCCTCACAGGGGGGCAGCATTCAGTACTTC; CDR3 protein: CAISSSQGGSIQYF
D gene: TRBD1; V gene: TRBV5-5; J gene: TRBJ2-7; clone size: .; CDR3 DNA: TGTGCCAGCAGCTTGGGACCGGGACAGGGGACCCGGACTTACGAGCAGTACTTC; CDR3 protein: CASSLGPGQGTRTYEQYF
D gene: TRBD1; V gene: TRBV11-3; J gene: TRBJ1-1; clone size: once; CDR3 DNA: TGTGCCAGCAGCACGCGACAGGGCCAAGCTTTCTTT; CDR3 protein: CASSTRQGQAFF
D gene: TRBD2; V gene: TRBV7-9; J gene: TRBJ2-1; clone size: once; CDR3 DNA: TGTGCCAGCACCCAGGGGGTCGGGGGTAGCGGGAGGATCAATGAGCAGTTCTTC; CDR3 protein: CASTQGVGGSGRINEQFF
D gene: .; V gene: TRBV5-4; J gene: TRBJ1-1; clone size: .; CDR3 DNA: TGTGCCAGCAGCTTGGCCGGACGAATGAACACTGAAGCTTTCTTT; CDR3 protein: CASSLAGRMNTEAFF
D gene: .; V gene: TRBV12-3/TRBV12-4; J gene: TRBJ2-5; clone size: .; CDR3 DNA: TGTGCCAGCAGCCCTAGGGGTACGGAGACCCAGTACTTC; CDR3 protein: CASSPRGTETQYF
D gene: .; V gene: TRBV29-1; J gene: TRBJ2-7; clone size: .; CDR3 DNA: TGCAGCGTTGAAGGTCTAGGGGGGGCGTCCTACGAGCAGTACTTC; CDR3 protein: CSVEGLGGASYEQYF
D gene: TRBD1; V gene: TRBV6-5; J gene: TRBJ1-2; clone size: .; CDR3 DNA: TGTGCCAGCAGTCCGGGGGGGACAGGGAGGGGCTACACCTTC; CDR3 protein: CASSPGGTGRGYTF
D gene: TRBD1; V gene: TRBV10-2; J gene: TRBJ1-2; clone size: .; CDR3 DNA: TGCGCCAGCAGTGAAGTCCCCAGGGGGCGAGACTATGGCTACACCTTC; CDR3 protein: CASSEVPRGRDYGYTF
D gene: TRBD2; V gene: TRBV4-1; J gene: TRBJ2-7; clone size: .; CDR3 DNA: TGCGCCAGCAGCCAAGGACTAGCGGGAGTAGGGTCCTACGAGCAGTACTTC; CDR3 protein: CASSQGLAGVGSYEQYF
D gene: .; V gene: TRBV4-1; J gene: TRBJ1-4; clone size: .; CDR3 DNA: TGCGCCAGCACCAATCTAAATGGGGCAACTAATGAAAAACTGTTTTTT; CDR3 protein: CASTNLNGATNEKLFF
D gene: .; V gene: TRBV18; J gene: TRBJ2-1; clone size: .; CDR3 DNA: TGTGCCAGCTCACCACAGTGGGGGACTGAGCAGTTCTTC; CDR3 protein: CASSPQWGTEQFF
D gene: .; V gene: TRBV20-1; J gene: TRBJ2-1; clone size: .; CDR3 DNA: TGCAGTGCTAGTAGCCTAAGCTCCTACAATGAGCAGTTCTTC; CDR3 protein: CSASSLSSYNEQFF
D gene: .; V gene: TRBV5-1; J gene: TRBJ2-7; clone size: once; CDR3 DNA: TGCGCCAGCAGGGACAGCGATAGCTCCTACGAGCAGTACTTC; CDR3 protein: CASRDSDSSYEQYF
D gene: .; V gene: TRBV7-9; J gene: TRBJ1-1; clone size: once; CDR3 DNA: TGTGCCAGCAGCTTAACAGGCGTCACTGAAGCTTTCTTT; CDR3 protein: CASSLTGVTEAFF
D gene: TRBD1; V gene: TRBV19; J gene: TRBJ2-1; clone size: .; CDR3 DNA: TGTGCCACCACCAGACAGGGTTTGTCTGGGCAGTTCTTC; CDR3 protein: CATTRQGLSGQFF
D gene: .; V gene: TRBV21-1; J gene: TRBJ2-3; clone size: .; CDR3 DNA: TGTGCCAGCAGCACAATCACCGCGCAAGATACGCAGTATTTT; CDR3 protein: CASSTITAQDTQYF
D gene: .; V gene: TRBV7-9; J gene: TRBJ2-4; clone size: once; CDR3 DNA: TGTGCCAGCACCCGGGACCCCAAAAACATTCAGTACTTC; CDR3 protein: CASTRDPKNIQYF
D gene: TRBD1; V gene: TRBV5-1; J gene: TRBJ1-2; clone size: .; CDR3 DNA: TGCGCCAGCAGCTCTGTGGGACAGGCCAACTATGGCTACACCTTC; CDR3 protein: CASSSVGQANYGYTF
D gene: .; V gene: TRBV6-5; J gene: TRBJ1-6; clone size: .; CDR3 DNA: TGTGCCAGCAGGCCCAGGGGAAAGGGGTCACCCCTCCACTTT; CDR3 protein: CASRPRGKGSPLHF
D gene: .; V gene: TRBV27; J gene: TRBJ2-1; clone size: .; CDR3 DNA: TGTGCCAGCAGTCCGAGGACTCTTATTAGCTCCTACAATGAGCAGTTCTTC; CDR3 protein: CASSPRTLISSYNEQFF
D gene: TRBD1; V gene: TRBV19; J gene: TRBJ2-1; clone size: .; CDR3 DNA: TGTGCCAGTACCGGGACAGCCGGGCTTGAGCAGTTCTTC; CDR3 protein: CASTGTAGLEQFF
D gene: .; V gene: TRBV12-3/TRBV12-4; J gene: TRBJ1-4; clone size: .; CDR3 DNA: TGTGCCAGCAGTGAGGGGGGGAGGAAACTGTTTTTT; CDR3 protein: CASSEGGRKLFF
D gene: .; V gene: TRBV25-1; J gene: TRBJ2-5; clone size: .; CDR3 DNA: TGTGCCAGCAGTGAATTCGTCGCAGAAGAGACCCAGTACTTC; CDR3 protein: CASSEFVAEETQYF